This T cell receptor beta chain was observed in a study of shared clonotypes between healthy human individuals. Study findings and constraints: Researchers found naive subsets generally carried larger estimated richness than memory subsets.

Division of CD4+ cells produced a CD45RA+ naive subset and a CD45RA-negative memory subset. TCRdb keeps only in-frame clones here, not all; method: immunoSEQ multiplex PCR. This sample has some 2,400,000 clones; around 95% occur once, and the top ten carry around 0.13%. V was clipped by 4 bases and J by 0 bases, with 13 bases between them. The CDR3 sequence is 16 residues long. Germline assignment: CDR1 SGHDT and CDR2 YYEEEE. In the case of this clone: Its antigen is as yet unknown.

The sequencing input was naive CD4+ T cells sorted from blood. The subset was: CD45RA+ positively selected. The chain carries TRBV5-6 and TRBJ2-2; D is perhaps TRBD2 (7 bases). The TCR comes from a man aged 18 to 35 in good health. This chain's CDR3 is CASSMDSGANTGELFF. The CDR3 nucleotides read TGTGCCAGCAGCATGGACAGCGGGGCGAACACCGGGGAGCTGTTTTTT.